The text below deals with one TCR beta chain. The study ran its PCR with 60 Vbeta and 13 Jbeta primers. Libraries were prepared by immunoSEQ multiplex PCR; TCRdb keeps only in-frame clonotypes and omits some of them. The sample carries 100,000 to 150,000 clones, 65% to 75% recorded once. The source of the sample is a study of cytomegalovirus exposure and HLA in healthy donors. This CDR3 is built from 15 residues. Germline V CDR1 and CDR2: KGHSH, LQKENI. Trimming cost V 3 bases and J 5 bases; bases outside gene matches: 4. This TCR was recovered from a woman aged 45-65 years in good health and CMV-seropositive. The sequencing input was PBMCs. The chain has TRBV18 and TRBJ1-3; 10 bases agree with TRBD1. The DNA for the CDR3 is TGTGCCAGCTCACCCCGGGACAGGGGAAGAAACACCATATATTTT. Its translation is CASSPRDRGRNTIYF.